These T cell receptor beta chains were read from a single sample in a study of T cells in Graves' hyperthyroidism and ophthalmopathy. TCRdb reprocessed the multiplex PCR reads via MiXCR and lists one record per CDR3 protein. The table lists about half a million distinct CDR3 sequences, about 20% of them singletons. The sample taken for sequencing was blood. These receptors were collected from a woman in her 70s with Graves' ophthalmopathy. Each CDR3 is given with its conserved first and last residue. D genes are given only for firm matches. Size is omitted from some rows. Given values are once, few, many or a class for expanded clones.

TRBV6-2/TRBV6-3	TRBJ2-7	.	TRBD2	CASTKGLASYEQYF	TGTGCCAGCACCAAGGGACTAGCTTCCTACGAGCAGTACTTC
TRBV7-9	TRBJ2-1	.	TRBD2	CASSPRTSPYNEQFF	TGTGCCAGCAGCCCCCGGACTAGCCCCTACAATGAGCAGTTCTTC
TRBV10-3	TRBJ1-4	few	TRBD1	CAINPTGDPTNEKLFF	TGTGCCATCAACCCGACAGGGGATCCGACTAATGAAAAACTGTTTTTT
TRBV18	TRBJ2-7	few	.	CASSPWAGNEQYF	TGTGCCAGCTCACCCTGGGCAGGGAACGAGCAGTACTTC
TRBV29-1	TRBJ1-1	few	.	CSVGTPPTEAFF	TGCAGCGTAGGGACACCTCCGACTGAAGCTTTCTTT
TRBV7-6	TRBJ2-5	few	TRBD2	CASSLQGGTFQETQYF	TGTGCCAGCAGCTTACAGGGAGGGACCTTCCAAGAGACCCAGTACTTC
TRBV2	TRBJ2-3	few	TRBD2	CASGGVVDPSTDTQYF	TGTGCCAGCGGGGGGGTGGTAGACCCTAGCACAGATACGCAGTATTTT
TRBV29-1	TRBJ2-7	.	TRBD2	CSVGPSRLAGANYEQYF	TGCAGCGTTGGTCCATCTCGGTTAGCGGGAGCCAATTACGAGCAGTACTTC
TRBV4-1	TRBJ1-5	.	.	CASSQERSRQPQHF	TGCGCCAGCAGCCAAGAGAGGTCTCGGCAGCCCCAGCATTTT
TRBV7-9	TRBJ2-3	few	.	CASSSWSGETDTQYF	TGTGCCAGCAGCTCCTGGTCCGGGGAGACAGATACGCAGTATTTT
TRBV30	TRBJ1-1	many	TRBD1	CAWDLQGSTEAFF	TGTGCCTGGGACCTACAGGGGAGCACTGAAGCTTTCTTT
TRBV2	TRBJ2-7	many	.	CASSPEKGNGQYF	TGTGCCAGCAGCCCCGAAAAAGGTAACGGGCAGTACTTC
TRBV18	TRBJ2-7	few	TRBD2	CASSPRTSGNEQYF	TGTGCCAGCTCACCAAGGACTAGCGGCAACGAGCAGTACTTC
TRBV29-1	TRBJ2-2	few	TRBD1	CSVDRGHTGELFF	TGCAGCGTAGACAGGGGTCACACCGGGGAGCTGTTTTTT
TRBV3-1	TRBJ2-1	few	.	CASSQGGIEQFF	TGTGCCAGCAGCCAAGGTGGTATTGAGCAGTTCTTC
TRBV6-1	TRBJ1-5	.	.	CASRTRQDSNQPQHF	TGTGCCAGCAGAACAAGACAGGATAGCAATCAGCCCCAGCATTTT
TRBV3-1	TRBJ1-6	few	.	CASSQEASPLHF	TGTGCCAGCAGCCAGGAGGCCTCACCCCTCCACTTT
TRBV28	TRBJ2-7	.	.	CASTRDPIEQYF	TGTGCCAGCACGAGGGACCCGATCGAGCAGTACTTC
TRBV15	TRBJ1-1	many	.	CATSREITATEAFF	TGTGCCACCAGCAGAGAAATCACAGCCACTGAAGCTTTCTTT
TRBV11-2	TRBJ2-5	few	TRBD2	CASSEGLAGDETQYF	TGTGCCAGCAGCGAGGGACTAGCGGGAGACGAGACCCAGTACTTC
TRBV19	TRBJ2-1	.	.	CASSIDLSRSYNEQFF	TGTGCCAGTAGTATAGATCTCAGCCGCTCCTACAATGAGCAGTTCTTC
TRBV7-3	TRBJ1-2	.	TRBD1	CASGSPGQGLNYGYTF	TGTGCCAGCGGTTCCCCCGGACAGGGGCTTAACTATGGCTACACCTTC
TRBV10-3	TRBJ1-4	.	TRBD1	CAISSPGQGSEKLFF	TGTGCCATCAGTTCCCCGGGACAGGGGAGTGAAAAACTGTTTTTT
TRBV19	TRBJ2-1	.	.	CASREGLNEQFF	TGTGCCAGTAGGGAGGGCCTTAATGAGCAGTTCTTC
TRBV3-1	TRBJ1-4	.	.	CASSQGWQGSLFF	TGTGCCAGCAGCCAAGGCTGGCAGGGCTCCCTGTTTTTT
TRBV6-1	TRBJ2-3	few	.	CASGAGASPDTQYF	TGTGCCAGCGGAGCAGGGGCCTCGCCAGATACGCAGTATTTT
TRBV28	TRBJ2-7	many	.	CASSGITYEQYF	TGTGCCAGCAGTGGGATCACCTACGAGCAGTACTTC
TRBV20-1	TRBJ1-5	many	.	CSASRARGDQPQHF	TGCAGTGCTAGTCGGGCTCGAGGGGATCAGCCCCAGCATTTT
TRBV20-1	TRBJ2-2	.	.	CSAARTGTANTGELFF	TGCAGTGCTGCCCGCACCGGGACCGCGAACACCGGGGAGCTGTTTTTT
TRBV29-1	TRBJ2-2	many	.	CSVDRGDTGELFF	TGCAGCGTTGACAGGGGGGACACCGGGGAGCTGTTTTTT
TRBV28	TRBJ2-1	.	TRBD1	CASSFSGTGGINEQFF	TGTGCCAGCAGTTTTTCAGGGACAGGGGGCATTAATGAGCAGTTCTTC
TRBV20-1	TRBJ1-1	many	.	CSARKRGGSYTEAFF	TGCAGTGCTAGAAAAAGGGGGGGATCGTACACTGAAGCTTTCTTT
TRBV9	TRBJ2-1	.	.	CASSVNQGFGYEQFF	TGTGCCAGCAGCGTAAATCAGGGGTTTGGTTATGAGCAGTTCTTC
TRBV9	TRBJ1-2	.	.	CASSVGDGGDYGYTF	TGTGCCAGCAGCGTAGGGGACGGTGGGGACTATGGCTACACCTTC
TRBV5-5	TRBJ1-2	.	.	CASSLEVGGHAVHTF	TGTGCCAGCAGCTTGGAAGTAGGGGGTCACGCTGTTCACACCTTC
TRBV6-1	TRBJ1-1	few	.	CASTPRRKPLNTEAFF	TGTGCCAGCACCCCCCGGAGGAAGCCGTTGAACACTGAAGCTTTCTTT
TRBV11-3	TRBJ2-1	few	.	CASSFMTVSSYNEQFF	TGTGCCAGCAGCTTCATGACTGTTAGCTCCTACAATGAGCAGTTCTTC